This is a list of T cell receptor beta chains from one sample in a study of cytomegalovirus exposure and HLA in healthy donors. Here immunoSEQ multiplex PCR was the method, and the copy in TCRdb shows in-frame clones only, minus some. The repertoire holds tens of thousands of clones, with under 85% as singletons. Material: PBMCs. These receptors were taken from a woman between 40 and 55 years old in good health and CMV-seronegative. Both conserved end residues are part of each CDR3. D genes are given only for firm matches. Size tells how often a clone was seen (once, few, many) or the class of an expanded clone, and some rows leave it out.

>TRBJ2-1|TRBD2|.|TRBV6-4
CASSETSGTYNEQFF
TGTGCCAGCAGTGAGACTAGCGGGACTTACAATGAGCAGTTCTTC
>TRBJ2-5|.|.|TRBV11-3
CASSLGQNELGETQYF
TGTGCCAGCAGCTTAGGACAGAACGAACTCGGGGAGACCCAGTACTTC
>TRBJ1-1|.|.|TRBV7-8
CASSLGQSEAFF
TGTGCCAGCAGCCTCGGACAGAGTGAAGCTTTCTTT
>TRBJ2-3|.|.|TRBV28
CASRDSPTDTQYF
TGTGCCAGCAGGGACTCACCCACAGATACGCAGTATTTT
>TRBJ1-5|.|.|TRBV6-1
CASSGTTMADQPQHF
TGTGCCAGCAGTGGTACTACAATGGCGGATCAGCCCCAGCATTTT
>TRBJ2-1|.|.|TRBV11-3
CASSHRQHNEQFF
TGTGCCAGCAGCCACCGACAGCACAATGAGCAGTTCTTC
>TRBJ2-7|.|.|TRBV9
CASSVGLAGTYEQYF
TGTGCCAGCAGCGTAGGTCTAGCCGGGACCTACGAGCAGTACTTC
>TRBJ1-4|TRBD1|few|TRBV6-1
CASRGQGWAEKLFF
TGTGCCAGCAGAGGACAGGGCTGGGCTGAAAAACTGTTTTTT
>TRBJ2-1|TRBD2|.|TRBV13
CASSSTGLAALSPDNEQFF
TGTGCCAGCAGCTCGACTGGACTAGCGGCGCTATCCCCCGACAATGAGCAGTTCTTC
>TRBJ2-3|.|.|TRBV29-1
CSVEDRFRGRGTQYF
TGCAGCGTTGAAGATCGATTTCGGGGTCGTGGTACGCAGTATTTT
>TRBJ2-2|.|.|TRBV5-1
CASSLGTQNTGELFF
TGCGCCAGCAGCTTGGGGACACAAAACACCGGGGAGCTGTTTTTT
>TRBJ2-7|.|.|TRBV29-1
CSVGLLGAYEQYF
TGCAGCGTGGGACTCCTCGGAGCCTACGAGCAGTACTTC
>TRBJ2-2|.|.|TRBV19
CASSISTGTGELFF
TGTGCCAGTAGTATCTCGACAGGCACCGGGGAGCTGTTTTTT
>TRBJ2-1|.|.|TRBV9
CASSGSLADNEQFF
TGTGCCAGCAGCGGGTCACTAGCAGACAATGAGCAGTTCTTC
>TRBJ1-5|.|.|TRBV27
CASSFDEVAPQHF
TGTGCCAGCAGTTTTGATGAGGTCGCGCCCCAGCATTTT